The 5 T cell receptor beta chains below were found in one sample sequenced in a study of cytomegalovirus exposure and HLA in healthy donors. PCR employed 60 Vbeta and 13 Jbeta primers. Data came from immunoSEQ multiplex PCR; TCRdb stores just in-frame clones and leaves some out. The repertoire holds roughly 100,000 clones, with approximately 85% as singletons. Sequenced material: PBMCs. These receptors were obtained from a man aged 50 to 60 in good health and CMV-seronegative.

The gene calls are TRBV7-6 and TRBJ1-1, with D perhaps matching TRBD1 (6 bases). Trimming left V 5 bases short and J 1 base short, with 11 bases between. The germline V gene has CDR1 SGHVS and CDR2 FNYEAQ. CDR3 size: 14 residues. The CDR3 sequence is CASSPAGANTEAFF. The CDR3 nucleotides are TGTGCCAGCAGCCCGGCGGGGGCGAACACTGAAGCTTTCTTT.

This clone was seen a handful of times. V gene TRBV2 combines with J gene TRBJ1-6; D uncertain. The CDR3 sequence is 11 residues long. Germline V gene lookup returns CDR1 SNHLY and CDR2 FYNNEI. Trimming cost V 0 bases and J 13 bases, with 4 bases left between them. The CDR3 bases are TGTGCCAGCAGTGAAGCGCGGCCCCTCCACTTT. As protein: CASSEARPLHF.

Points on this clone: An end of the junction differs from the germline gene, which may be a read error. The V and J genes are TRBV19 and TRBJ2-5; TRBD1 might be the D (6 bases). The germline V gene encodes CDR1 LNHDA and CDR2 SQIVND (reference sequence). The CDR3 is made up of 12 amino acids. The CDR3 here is CASNTGQGTQYF. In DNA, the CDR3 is TGTGCCAGTAATACGGGACAAGGGACCCAGTACTTC.

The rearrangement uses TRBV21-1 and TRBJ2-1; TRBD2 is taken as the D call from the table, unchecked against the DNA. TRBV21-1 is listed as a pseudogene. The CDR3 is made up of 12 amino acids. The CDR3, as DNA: TGTGCCAGCAGCGACCGGGAGGCAATATCTGTCTTC. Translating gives CASSDREAISVF.

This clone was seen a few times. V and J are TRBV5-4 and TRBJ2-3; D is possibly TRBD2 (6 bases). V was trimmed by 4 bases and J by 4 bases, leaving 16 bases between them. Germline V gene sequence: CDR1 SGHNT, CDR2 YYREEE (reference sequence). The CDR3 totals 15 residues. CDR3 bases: TGTGCCAGCAGCAGGCCGGGAGTCGAGTCAGATACGCAGTATTTT. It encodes CASSRPGVESDTQYF. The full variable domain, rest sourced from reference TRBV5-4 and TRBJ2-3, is ETGVTQSPTHLIKTRGQQVTLRCSSQSGHNTVSWYQQALGQGPQFIFQYYREEENGRGNFPPRFSGLQFPNYSSELNVNALELDDSALYLCASSRPGVESDTQYFGPGTRLTVL.